One and the same sample provided the 4 T cell receptor beta chains below, sequenced in a study of T cell responses to AZD1222 COVID-19 vaccine. Generated by immunoSEQ multiplex PCR, the TCRdb table keeps only in-frame clones and is missing some. This sample yields 200,000 to 250,000 clones, of which approximately 94% are seen a single time; 1.5% to 2% belongs to the top ten. The input for sequencing was peripheral blood, taken 28 days after the second dose of the MenACWY control vaccine. These receptors came from an adult who received the MenACWY meningococcal vaccine as a control.

The J gene is TRBJ1-2, the V gene TRBV9; TRBD1 is a possible D gene (5 bases). Between the trimmed V and J ends, which lost 3 bases and 5 bases, there was a span of 11 bases. There are 13 residues in the CDR3. Germline values: CDR1 SGDLS, CDR2 YYNGEE. The CDR3: CASSAQGWYGYTF. CDR3 bases: TGTGCCAGCAGCGCCCAGGGTTGGTATGGCTACACCTTC.

The chain combines TRBV28 with TRBJ1-2, with D tentatively TRBD1 (5 bases). CDR3 size: 14 residues. With 2 bases removed from V and 7 bases from J, the gap between germline ends came to 14 bases. Germline CDR1 reads MDHEN; CDR2 reads SYDVKM. The DNA for the CDR3 is TGTGCCAGCAGTTTAAGGCAGGGCCCACTTGGCTACACCTTC. This sequence encodes CASSLRQGPLGYTF.

V usage is TRBV3-1 (or the pseudogene TRBV3-2) and J usage is TRBJ1-2; the D gene is possibly TRBD1 (6 bases). In germline, CDR1 is LGHDT, CDR2 YNNKEL (reference sequence). CDR3 length: 14 residues. V was pared by 2 bases and J by 7 bases, with 14 bases between. The chain's CDR3 is CASSQSQGISGYTF. The CDR3 DNA reads TGTGCCAGCAGCCAATCCCAGGGGATCTCTGGCTACACCTTC.

This rearrangement joins TRBV30 to TRBJ1-4; D might be TRBD1 (5 bases). The ends were cut back, 2 bases at V and 6 bases at J, with 10 bases in the middle. Germline V gene data show CDR1 as GTSNPN and CDR2 as SVGIG (reference sequence). CDR3 length: 13 amino acids. CDR3 region: CAWSLGVYEKLFF. Written as DNA, the CDR3 is TGTGCCTGGAGTTTGGGGGTTTATGAAAAACTGTTTTTT.